This T cell receptor (beta chain) was recorded in a study of T cells in Graves' hyperthyroidism and ophthalmopathy. Amplification of TCR beta CDR3 regions was performed using RNA transcripts as template. TCR CDR3 underwent first-round RT-PCR with the HTBI primer set. TCRdb analysed the multiplex PCR reads with MiXCR anew, one entry per CDR3 protein. This table has under 400,000 distinct CDR3 sequences, roughly 25% appearing once. V lost 6 bases and J lost 4; bases outside the gene matches: 9. The CDR3 loop spans 15 amino acids. The V gene is TRBV12-3 or TRBV12-4, the J gene TRBJ2-7; 10 bases map to TRBD1. This TCR derives from a man over 45 with Graves' hyperthyroidism. The sample consisted of blood. The CDR3 protein is CASRATGQGTYEQYF. In DNA form, the CDR3 reads TGTGCCAGCAGGGCCACGGGACAGGGGACTTACGAGCAGTACTTC.